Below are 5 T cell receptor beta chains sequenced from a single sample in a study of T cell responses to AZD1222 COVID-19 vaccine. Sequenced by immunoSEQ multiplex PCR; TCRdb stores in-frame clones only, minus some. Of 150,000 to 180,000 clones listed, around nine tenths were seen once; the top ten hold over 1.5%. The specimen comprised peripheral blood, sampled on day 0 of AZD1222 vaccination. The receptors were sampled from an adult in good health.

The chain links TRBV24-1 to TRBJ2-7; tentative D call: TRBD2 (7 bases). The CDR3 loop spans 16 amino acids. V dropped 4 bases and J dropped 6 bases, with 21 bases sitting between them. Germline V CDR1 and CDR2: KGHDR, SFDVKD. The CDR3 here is CATSESRGAGIPEQYF. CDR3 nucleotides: TGTGCCACCAGTGAGTCACGGGGGGCAGGGATCCCCGAGCAGTACTTC.

The DNA of the CDR3 is TGTGCCAGCTCTTTAGGGGGGGCTGAGCAGTTCTTC. As protein: CASSLGGAEQFF. The gene calls are TRBV18 and TRBJ2-1; D is possibly TRBD2 (7 bases). V lost 6 bases and J 9 bases, leaving 12 bases between the germline ends. From germline, CDR1 is KGHSH and CDR2 LQKENI. CDR3 length: 12 amino acids.

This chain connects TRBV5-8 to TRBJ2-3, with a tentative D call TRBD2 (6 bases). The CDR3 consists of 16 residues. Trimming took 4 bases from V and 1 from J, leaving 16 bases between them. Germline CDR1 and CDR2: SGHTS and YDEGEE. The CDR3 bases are TGTGCCAGCAGCGCCGGAACCGGGACTGGCACAGATACGCAGTATTTT. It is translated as CASSAGTGTGTDTQYF.

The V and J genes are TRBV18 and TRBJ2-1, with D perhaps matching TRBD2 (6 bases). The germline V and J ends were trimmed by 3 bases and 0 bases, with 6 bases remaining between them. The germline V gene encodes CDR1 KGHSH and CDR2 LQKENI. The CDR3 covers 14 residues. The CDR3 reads CASSPGGSYNEQFF. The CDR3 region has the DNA TGTGCCAGCTCACCGGGGGGCTCCTACAATGAGCAGTTCTTC. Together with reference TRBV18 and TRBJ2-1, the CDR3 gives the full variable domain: NAGVMQNPRHLVRRRGQEARLRCSPMKGHSHVYWYRQLPEEGLKFMVYLQKENIIDESGMPKERFSAEFPKEGPSILRIQQVVRGDSAAYFCASSPGGSYNEQFFGPGTRLTVL.

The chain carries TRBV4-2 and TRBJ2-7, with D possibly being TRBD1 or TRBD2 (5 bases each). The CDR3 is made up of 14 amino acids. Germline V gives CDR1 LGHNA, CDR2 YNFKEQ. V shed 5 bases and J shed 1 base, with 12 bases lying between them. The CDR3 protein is CASSYRDESYEQYF. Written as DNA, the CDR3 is TGTGCCAGCAGCTACCGGGACGAGTCCTACGAGCAGTACTTC.